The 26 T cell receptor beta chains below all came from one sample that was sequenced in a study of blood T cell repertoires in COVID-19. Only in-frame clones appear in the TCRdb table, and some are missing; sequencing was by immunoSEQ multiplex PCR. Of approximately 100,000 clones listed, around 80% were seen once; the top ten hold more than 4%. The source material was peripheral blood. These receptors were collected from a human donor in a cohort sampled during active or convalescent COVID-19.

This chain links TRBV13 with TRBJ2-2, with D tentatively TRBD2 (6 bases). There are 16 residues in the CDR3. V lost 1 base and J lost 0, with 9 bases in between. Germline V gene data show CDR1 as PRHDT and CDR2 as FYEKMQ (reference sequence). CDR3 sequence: CASSLELAANTGELFF. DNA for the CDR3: TGTGCCAGCAGCTTAGAACTAGCAGCGAACACCGGGGAGCTGTTTTTT. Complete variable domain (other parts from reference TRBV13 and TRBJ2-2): AAGVIQSPRHLIKEKRETATLKCYPIPRHDTVYWYQQGPGQDPQFLISFYEKMQSDKGSIPDRFSAQQFSDYHSELNMSSLELGDSALYFCASSLELAANTGELFFGEGSRLTVL.

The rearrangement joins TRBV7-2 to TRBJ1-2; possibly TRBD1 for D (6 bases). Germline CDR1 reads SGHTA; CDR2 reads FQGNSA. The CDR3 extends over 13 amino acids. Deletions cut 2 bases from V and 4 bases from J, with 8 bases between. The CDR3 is CASSLNRAYGYTF. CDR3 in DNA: TGTGCCAGCAGCTTAAACAGGGCCTATGGCTACACCTTC.

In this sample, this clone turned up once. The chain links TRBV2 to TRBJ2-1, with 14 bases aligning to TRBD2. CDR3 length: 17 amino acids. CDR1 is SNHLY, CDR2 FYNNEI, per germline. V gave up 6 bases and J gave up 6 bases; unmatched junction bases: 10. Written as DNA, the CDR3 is TGTGCCAGCAGGACGGGACTAGCGGGAGTTCGTTTCAATGAGCAGTTCTTC. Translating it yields CASRTGLAGVRFNEQFF.

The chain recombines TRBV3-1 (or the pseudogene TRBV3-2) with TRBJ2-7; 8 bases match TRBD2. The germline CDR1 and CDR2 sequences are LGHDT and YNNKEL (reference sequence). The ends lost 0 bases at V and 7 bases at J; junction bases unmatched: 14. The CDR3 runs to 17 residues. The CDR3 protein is CASSQDCTGRAEGEQYF. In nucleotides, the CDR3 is TGTGCCAGCAGCCAAGATTGTACCGGGAGGGCGGAGGGTGAGCAGTACTTC.

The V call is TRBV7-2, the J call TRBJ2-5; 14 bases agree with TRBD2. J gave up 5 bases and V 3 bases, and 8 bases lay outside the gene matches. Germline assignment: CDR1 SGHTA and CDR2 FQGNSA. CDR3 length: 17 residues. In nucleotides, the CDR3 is TGTGCCAGCAGCTTGGGACTAGCGGGGGCCCGGGGGGAGACCCAGTACTTC. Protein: CASSLGLAGARGETQYF. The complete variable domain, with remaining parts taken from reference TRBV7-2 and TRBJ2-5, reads GAGVSQSPSNKVTEKGKDVELRCDPISGHTALYWYRQSLGQGLEFLIYFQGNSAPDKSGLPSDRFSAERTGGSVSTLTIQRTQQEDSAVYLCASSLGLAGARGETQYFGPGTRLLVL.

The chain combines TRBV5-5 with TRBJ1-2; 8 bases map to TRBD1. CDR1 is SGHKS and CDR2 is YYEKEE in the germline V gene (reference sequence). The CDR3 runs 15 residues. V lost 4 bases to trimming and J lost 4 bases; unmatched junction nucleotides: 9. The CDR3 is CASSKQGDPLYGYTF. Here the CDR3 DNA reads TGTGCCAGCAGCAAACAGGGGGATCCTCTCTATGGCTACACCTTC.

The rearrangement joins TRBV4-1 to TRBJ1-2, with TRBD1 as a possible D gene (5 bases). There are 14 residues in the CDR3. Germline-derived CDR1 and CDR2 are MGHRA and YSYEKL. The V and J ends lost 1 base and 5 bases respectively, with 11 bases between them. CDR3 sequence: CASSQGQLGYGYTF. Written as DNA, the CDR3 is TGCGCCAGCAGCCAAGGACAGCTGGGGTATGGCTACACCTTC.

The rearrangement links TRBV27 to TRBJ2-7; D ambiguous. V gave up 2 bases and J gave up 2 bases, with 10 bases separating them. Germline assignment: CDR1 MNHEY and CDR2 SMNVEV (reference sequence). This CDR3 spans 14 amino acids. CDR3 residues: CASSLLAAPYEQYF. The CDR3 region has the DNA TGTGCCAGCAGTTTACTGGCGGCCCCCTACGAGCAGTACTTC.

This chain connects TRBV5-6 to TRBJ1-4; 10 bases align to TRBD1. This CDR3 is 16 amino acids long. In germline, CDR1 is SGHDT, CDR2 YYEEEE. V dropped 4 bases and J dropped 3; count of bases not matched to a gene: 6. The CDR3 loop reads CASSLRTGGSNEKLFF. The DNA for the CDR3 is TGTGCCAGCAGCCTAAGGACAGGGGGATCTAATGAAAAACTGTTTTTT.

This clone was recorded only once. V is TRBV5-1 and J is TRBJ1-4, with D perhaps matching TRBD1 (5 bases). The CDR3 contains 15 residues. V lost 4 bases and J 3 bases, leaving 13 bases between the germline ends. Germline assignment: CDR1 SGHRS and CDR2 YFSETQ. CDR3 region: CASSRIGGANEKLFF. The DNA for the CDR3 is TGCGCCAGCAGCCGGATCGGGGGGGCTAATGAAAAACTGTTTTTT.

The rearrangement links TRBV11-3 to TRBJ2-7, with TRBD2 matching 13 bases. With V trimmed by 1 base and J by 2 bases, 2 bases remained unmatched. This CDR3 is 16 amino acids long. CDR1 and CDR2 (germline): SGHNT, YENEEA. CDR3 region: CASSLAGTSGAYEQYF. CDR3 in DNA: TGTGCCAGCAGCTTAGCCGGGACTAGCGGGGCCTACGAGCAGTACTTC.

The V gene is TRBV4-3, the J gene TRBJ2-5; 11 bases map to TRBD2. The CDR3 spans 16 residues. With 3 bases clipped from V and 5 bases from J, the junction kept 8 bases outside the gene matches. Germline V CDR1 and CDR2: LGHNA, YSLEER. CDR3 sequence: CASSHFSGGAGETQYF. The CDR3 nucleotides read TGCGCCAGCAGCCATTTTAGCGGGGGGGCCGGTGAGACCCAGTACTTC.

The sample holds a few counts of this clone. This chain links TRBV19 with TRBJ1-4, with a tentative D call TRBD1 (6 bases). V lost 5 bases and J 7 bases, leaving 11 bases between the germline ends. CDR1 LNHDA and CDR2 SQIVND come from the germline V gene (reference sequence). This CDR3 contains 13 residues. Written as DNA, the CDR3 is TGTGCCAGTAGTTTATACAGGGCTGAAAAACTGTTTTTT. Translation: CASSLYRAEKLFF.

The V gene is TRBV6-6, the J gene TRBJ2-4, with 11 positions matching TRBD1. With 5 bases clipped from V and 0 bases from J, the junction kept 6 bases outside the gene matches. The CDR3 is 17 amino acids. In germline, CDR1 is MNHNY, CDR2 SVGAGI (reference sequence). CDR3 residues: CASSPRDRGLAKNIQYF. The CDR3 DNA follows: TGTGCCAGCAGTCCACGGGACAGGGGGTTAGCCAAAAACATTCAGTACTTC.

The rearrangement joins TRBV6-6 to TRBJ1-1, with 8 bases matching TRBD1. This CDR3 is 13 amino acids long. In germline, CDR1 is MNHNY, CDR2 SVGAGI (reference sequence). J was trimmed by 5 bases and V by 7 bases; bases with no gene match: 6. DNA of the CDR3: TGTGCCAGCACCCAGGGGGCCTGGACTGAAGCTTTCTTT. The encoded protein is CASTQGAWTEAFF.

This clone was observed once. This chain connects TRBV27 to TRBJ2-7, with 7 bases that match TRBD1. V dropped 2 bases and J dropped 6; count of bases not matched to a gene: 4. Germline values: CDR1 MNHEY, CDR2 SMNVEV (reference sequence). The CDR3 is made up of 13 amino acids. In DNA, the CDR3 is TGTGCCAGCAGTTTAATTCAGGGGGTCGAGCAGTACTTC. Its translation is CASSLIQGVEQYF.

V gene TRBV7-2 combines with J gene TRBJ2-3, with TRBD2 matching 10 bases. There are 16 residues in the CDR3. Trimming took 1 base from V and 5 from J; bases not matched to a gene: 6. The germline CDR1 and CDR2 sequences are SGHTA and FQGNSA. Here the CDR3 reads CASSLGGTSVRDTQYF. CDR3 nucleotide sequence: TGTGCCAGCAGCTTAGGAGGGACTAGCGTCAGAGATACGCAGTATTTT.

CDR3 in DNA: TGCGCCAGCAGCCACGGGGAGACCCAGTACTTC. It translates to CASSHGETQYF. V usage is TRBV5-1 and J usage is TRBJ2-5; D is unclear. The CDR3 consists of 11 residues. Germline CDR1 reads SGHRS; CDR2 reads YFSETQ. Between the trimmed V and J ends, which lost 4 bases and 5 bases, there was a span of 6 bases.

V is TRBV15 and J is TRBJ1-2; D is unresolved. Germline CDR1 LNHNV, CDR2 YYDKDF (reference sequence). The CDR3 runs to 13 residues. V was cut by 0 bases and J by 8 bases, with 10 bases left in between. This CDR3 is CATSRDFRGGYTF. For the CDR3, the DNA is TGTGCCACCAGCAGAGATTTTAGAGGGGGCTACACCTTC.

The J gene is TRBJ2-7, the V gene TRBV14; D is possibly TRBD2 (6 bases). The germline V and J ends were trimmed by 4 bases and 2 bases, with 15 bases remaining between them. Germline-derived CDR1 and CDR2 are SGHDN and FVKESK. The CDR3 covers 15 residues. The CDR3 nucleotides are TGTGCCAGCAGCCTGTGGGACTTACCGACCTACGAGCAGTACTTC. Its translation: CASSLWDLPTYEQYF.

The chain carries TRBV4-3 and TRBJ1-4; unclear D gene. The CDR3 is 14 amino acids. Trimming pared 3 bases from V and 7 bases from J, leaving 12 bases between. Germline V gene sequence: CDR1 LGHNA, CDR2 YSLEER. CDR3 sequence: CASSQAAVAEKLFF. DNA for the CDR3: TGCGCCAGCAGCCAGGCAGCGGTAGCTGAAAAACTGTTTTTT.

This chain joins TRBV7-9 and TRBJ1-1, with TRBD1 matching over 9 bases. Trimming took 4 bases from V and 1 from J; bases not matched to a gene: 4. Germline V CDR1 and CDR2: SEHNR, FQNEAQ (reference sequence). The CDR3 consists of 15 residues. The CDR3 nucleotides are TGTGCCAGCAGCTCCCGGGACAGGGCGAACACTGAAGCTTTCTTT. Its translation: CASSSRDRANTEAFF.

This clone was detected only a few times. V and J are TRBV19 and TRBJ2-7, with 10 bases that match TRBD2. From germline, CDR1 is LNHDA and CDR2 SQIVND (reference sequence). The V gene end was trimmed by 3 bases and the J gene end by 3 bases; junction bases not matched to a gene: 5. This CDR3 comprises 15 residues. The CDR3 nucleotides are TGTGCCAGTAGTATTAAGCGGGGGGGCAGCTACGAGCAGTACTTC. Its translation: CASSIKRGGSYEQYF. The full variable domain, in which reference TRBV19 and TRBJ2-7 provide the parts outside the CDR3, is DGGITQSPKYLFRKEGQNVTLSCEQNLNHDAMYWYRQDPGQGLRLIYYSQIVNDFQKGDIAEGYSVSREKKESFPLTVTSAQKNPTAFYLCASSIKRGGSYEQYFGPGTRLTVT.

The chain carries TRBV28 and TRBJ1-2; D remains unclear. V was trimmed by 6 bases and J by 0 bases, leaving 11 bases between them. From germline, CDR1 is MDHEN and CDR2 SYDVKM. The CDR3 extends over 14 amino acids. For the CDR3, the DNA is TGTGCCAGCAGCATCCTACTAGCTAACTATGGCTACACCTTC. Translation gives CASSILLANYGYTF.

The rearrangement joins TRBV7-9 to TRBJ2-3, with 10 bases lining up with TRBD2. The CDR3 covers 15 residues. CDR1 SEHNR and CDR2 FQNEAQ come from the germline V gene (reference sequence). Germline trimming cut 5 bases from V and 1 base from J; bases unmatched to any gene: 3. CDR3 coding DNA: TGTGCCAGCAGCCGCAGCGGGGGGGGCACAGATACGCAGTATTTT. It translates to CASSRSGGGTDTQYF.

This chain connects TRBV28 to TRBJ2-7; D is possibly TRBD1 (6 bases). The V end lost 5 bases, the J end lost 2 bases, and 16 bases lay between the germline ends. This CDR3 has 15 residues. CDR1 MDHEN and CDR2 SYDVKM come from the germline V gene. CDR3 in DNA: TGTGCCAGCAGTCGTGGACAGTCCGTCCCCTACGAGCAGTACTTC. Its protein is CASSRGQSVPYEQYF.